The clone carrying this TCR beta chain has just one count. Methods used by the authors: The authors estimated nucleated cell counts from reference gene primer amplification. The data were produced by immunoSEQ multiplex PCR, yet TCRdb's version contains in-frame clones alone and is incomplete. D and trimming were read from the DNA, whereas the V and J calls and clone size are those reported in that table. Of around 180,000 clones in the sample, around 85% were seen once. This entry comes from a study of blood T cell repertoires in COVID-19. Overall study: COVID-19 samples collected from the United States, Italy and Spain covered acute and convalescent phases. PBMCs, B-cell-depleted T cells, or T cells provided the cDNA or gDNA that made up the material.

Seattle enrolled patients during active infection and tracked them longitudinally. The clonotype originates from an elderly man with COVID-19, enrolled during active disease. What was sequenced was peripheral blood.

The CDR3 region has the DNA TGTGCCAGCAGCGTAGATCCGGGGGGGAACAATGAGCAGTTCTTC. Amino acid sequence: CASSVDPGGNNEQFF. V and J are TRBV9 and TRBJ2-1; 8 positions match TRBD2. CDR1 and CDR2 from the germline V gene are SGDLS and YYNGEE. This CDR3 region has 15 residues. V lost 0 bases to trimming and J lost 5 bases; unmatched junction nucleotides: 4.